This note documents a single T cell receptor (beta chain) sequence. The antigen is not known. Pooled together were second doses at about 4 or about 12 weeks. The sample originates from a study of T cell responses to AZD1222 COVID-19 vaccine. Findings and limits, study-wide: Repertoires were sampled only after the peak T cell response. Seropositive status at baseline applied to only a handful of AZD1222 recipients. Dominant CD4 TCR responses targeted spike regions 160-218 and 743-854.

The CDR3 has 10 amino acids. From germline, CDR1 is LNHDA and CDR2 SQIVND (reference sequence). The V end was cut by 5 bases, the J end by 8 bases, with 6 bases between. The table came from immunoSEQ multiplex PCR; TCRdb's copy has only in-frame clones and leaves some out. The profile shows some 96,000 clones, roughly 90% of them singletons. The rearrangement uses TRBV19 and TRBJ1-2; D gene uncertain. The sequences come from peripheral blood, collected 28 days after the second AZD1222 dose. This sequence originates from an adult who received the AZD1222 COVID-19 vaccine. CDR3 protein: CASSHNGYTF. As DNA, the CDR3 is TGTGCCAGTAGTCACAACGGCTACACCTTC.